The 22 T cell receptor beta chains listed next were all sequenced from one sample in a study of blood T cell repertoires in COVID-19 (dated by TCRdb to about 2020). The receptor library was made with the immunoSEQ multiplex PCR assay. Not all clones reach the TCRdb copy of this immuneACCESS table, which keeps in-frame sequences only. Checked studies attribute under half of the gap to unresolved V genes and leave the rest unexplained. The sample table records around 120,000 clones; less than 90% of these occur just once. The ten most abundant clones make up less than 2.5% of the sample. Sequenced material: PBMCs or T cells enriched from blood (not recorded which). These receptors came from a woman in her fifties or sixties who had recovered from COVID-19.

The J gene is TRBJ2-1, the V gene TRBV19; 9 bases are shared with TRBD2. There are 14 residues in the CDR3. Germline lookup yields CDR1 LNHDA and CDR2 SQIVND (reference sequence). With V trimmed by 3 bases and J by 7 bases, 4 bases remained unmatched. Here the CDR3 reads CASSIAGGPNEQFF. The CDR3 nucleotides read TGTGCCAGTAGTATCGCGGGGGGGCCAAATGAGCAGTTCTTC.

The chain employs TRBV3-1 (or the pseudogene TRBV3-2) and TRBJ2-7, with TRBD2 matching 9 bases. The ends lost 3 bases at V and 0 bases at J; junction bases unmatched: 3. CDR3 length: 15 amino acids. CDR1 LGHDT and CDR2 YNNKEL come from the germline V gene (reference sequence). The CDR3 spells CASSQGGGDSYEQYF. In DNA form, the CDR3 reads TGTGCCAGCAGCCAGGGCGGGGGGGACTCCTACGAGCAGTACTTC.

Here the CDR3 reads CASSLAGFGQPQHF. The CDR3 DNA sequence: TGTGCCAGCAGCTTAGCGGGTTTTGGTCAGCCCCAGCATTTT. This rearrangement joins TRBV11-2 to TRBJ1-5, with unresolved D. The length of the CDR3 is 14 residues. Germline-derived CDR1 and CDR2 are SGHAT and FQNNGV. Trimming removed 1 base from V and 6 bases from J, with 10 bases in between.

This chain joins TRBV27 and TRBJ1-1; D is unclear. The CDR3 sequence is 13 residues long. Germline CDR1 MNHEY, CDR2 SMNVEV (reference sequence). Trimming left V 6 bases short and J 0 bases short, with 8 bases between. Here the CDR3 reads CASRSTVNTEAFF. CDR3 DNA: TGTGCCAGCAGGTCAACAGTGAACACTGAAGCTTTCTTT.

The chain uses TRBV11-3 and TRBJ2-7, with a tentative D call TRBD2 (5 bases). V lost 6 bases and J 1 base, leaving 10 bases between the germline ends. The germline V gene has CDR1 SGHNT and CDR2 YENEEA. The CDR3 length is 13 residues. Written as DNA, the CDR3 is TGTGCCAGCAGTTTAAGCGGTTCCTACGAGCAGTACTTC. As protein: CASSLSGSYEQYF.

This rearrangement joins TRBV7-8 to TRBJ2-3; possibly TRBD2 for D (6 bases). Germline assignment: CDR1 SGHVS and CDR2 FQNEAQ. This CDR3 contains 14 residues. V was trimmed by 6 bases and J by 0 bases, leaving 10 bases between them. CDR3 region: CASRPEGSTDTQYF. CDR3 bases: TGTGCCAGCAGACCGGAGGGGAGCACAGATACGCAGTATTTT.

This clone occurred once. The chain has TRBV6-2 or TRBV6-3 and TRBJ1-3; no firm D call. Deletions cut 2 bases from V and 3 bases from J, with 5 bases between. Per germline, CDR1 MNHEY and CDR2 SVGEGT. The CDR3 extends over 13 amino acids. CDR3 loop: CASSYGLGNTIYF. DNA of the CDR3: TGTGCCAGCAGTTACGGACTTGGAAACACCATATATTTT.

The V call is TRBV2, the J call TRBJ1-1; the match to TRBD1 covers 8 bases. J was trimmed by 1 base and V by 6 bases; bases with no gene match: 4. Germline V CDR1 and CDR2: SNHLY, FYNNEI. The CDR3 runs to 14 residues. CDR3 protein: CASSAQGANTEAFF. CDR3 nucleotide sequence: TGTGCCAGCAGCGCTCAGGGGGCGAACACTGAAGCTTTCTTT.

This clone was observed a few times. In nucleotides, the CDR3 is TGTGCCACCAGTGATGGTAGGGGCACTGAAGCTTTCTTT. Protein sequence: CATSDGRGTEAFF. The chain uses TRBV24-1 and TRBJ1-1; D is possibly TRBD1 (5 bases). Germline CDR1 KGHDR, CDR2 SFDVKD. The CDR3 is 13 amino acids. V was clipped by 3 bases and J by 4 bases, with 8 bases between them.

The rearrangement uses TRBV5-1 and TRBJ1-2, with 9 positions matching TRBD1. Trimming took 1 base from V and 8 from J; bases not matched to a gene: 6. The germline gives CDR1 SGHRS, CDR2 YFSETQ. This CDR3 is built from 14 residues. The CDR3 loop is CASSLTGGEGGYTF. CDR3 coding DNA: TGCGCCAGCAGCTTGACAGGGGGCGAGGGGGGCTACACCTTC.

V and J are TRBV7-2 and TRBJ2-1; 12 bases map to TRBD2. This CDR3 is 15 amino acids long. The V segment lost 5 bases and the J segment 8 bases; nucleotides outside the gene matches: 7. Germline V gene sequence: CDR1 SGHTA, CDR2 FQGNSA. The CDR3 spells CASSVASGGADEQFF. Written as DNA, the CDR3 is TGTGCCAGCAGCGTTGCTAGCGGGGGGGCCGATGAGCAGTTCTTC.

The genes are TRBV7-2 and TRBJ2-4, with D maybe TRBD2 (6 bases). Trimming removed 4 bases at V and 1 base at J, with 14 bases between. The CDR3 covers 16 residues. Germline CDR1 reads SGHTA; CDR2 reads FQGNSA. The CDR3 spells CASSSRGAGAKNIQYF. CDR3 in DNA: TGTGCCAGCAGCTCCCGCGGGGCAGGGGCCAAAAACATTCAGTACTTC.

The chain is built from TRBV2 and TRBJ1-2; unclear D gene. V was clipped by 6 bases and J by 7 bases, with 15 bases between them. The CDR3 totals 13 residues. Germline CDR1 and CDR2: SNHLY and FYNNEI. For the CDR3, the DNA is TGTGCCAGCAGCCTTTCCAACAGCCCTGGCTACACCTTC. Its protein is CASSLSNSPGYTF.

The chain joins TRBV19 to TRBJ2-5; the match to TRBD2 covers 10 bases. Unmatched junction bases numbered 9, after V lost 4 bases and J lost 7 bases. Germline values: CDR1 LNHDA, CDR2 SQIVND (reference sequence). The CDR3 sequence is 15 residues long. CDR3 nucleotides: TGTGCCAGTAGTACAGGACTAGCGGCCCCAAGGACCCAGTACTTC. Amino acids: CASSTGLAAPRTQYF.

The chain couples TRBV4-1 to TRBJ1-1; D remains ambiguous. V was shortened by 0 bases and J by 5 bases, with 13 bases between the two germline ends. The CDR3 spans 15 residues. Looked up from germline, CDR1 is MGHRA and CDR2 is YSYEKL. CDR3 in amino acids: CASSQEREGWTEAFF. The CDR3, as DNA: TGCGCCAGCAGCCAAGAACGGGAGGGATGGACTGAAGCTTTCTTT.

V is TRBV5-1 and J is TRBJ2-3; weak D call: TRBD1 (7 bases). The CDR3 length is 18 residues. Germline assignment: CDR1 SGHRS and CDR2 YFSETQ. V lost 0 bases, J lost 1 base, and 18 bases lay in between. CDR3 loop: CASSLGQGGQGRTDTQYF. The CDR3 DNA reads as TGCGCCAGCAGCTTGGGGCAGGGGGGCCAGGGCCGCACAGATACGCAGTATTTT.

The rearrangement joins TRBV9 to TRBJ2-3; 11 bases are a match to TRBD2. With 3 bases clipped from V and 7 bases from J, the junction kept 10 bases outside the gene matches. The CDR3 spans 16 residues. Germline lookup yields CDR1 SGDLS and CDR2 YYNGEE. CDR3 residues: CASSEEGLADSHTQYF. In DNA, the CDR3 is TGTGCCAGCAGCGAGGAGGGACTAGCGGACTCGCATACGCAGTATTTT.

This clone was recorded a few times. The chain is built from TRBV11-2 and TRBJ2-2; perhaps TRBD2 as D (5 bases). Trimming stripped 3 bases from V and 5 bases from J, with 22 bases between. Germline CDR1 is SGHAT and CDR2 is FQNNGV. This CDR3 spans 18 amino acids. The CDR3 here is CASSFGSRTRGPTGELFF. Written as DNA, the CDR3 is TGTGCCAGCAGCTTTGGATCCCGGACCCGGGGTCCGACCGGGGAGCTGTTTTTT.

Only one count was recorded for this clone. The V gene is TRBV3-1 (or the pseudogene TRBV3-2), the J gene TRBJ1-4; D possibly corresponds to TRBD1 (5 bases). The ends were cut back, 5 bases at V and 6 bases at J, with 19 bases in the middle. The germline V gene encodes CDR1 LGHDT and CDR2 YNNKEL (reference sequence). This CDR3 has 16 residues. The CDR3 loop reads CASSLGGAMPDEKLFF. CDR3 DNA: TGTGCCAGCAGCTTGGGGGGTGCGATGCCTGATGAAAAACTGTTTTTT.

The CDR3 region has the DNA TGTGCCAGCAGCTCCACCGCCGCGTCGGGACTTATAAACACCGGGGAGCTGTTTTTT. Translated: CASSSTAASGLINTGELFF. The chain couples TRBV7-9 to TRBJ2-2; D perhaps matches TRBD2 (6 bases). CDR3 size: 19 residues. Trimming removed 4 bases at V and 2 bases at J, with 23 bases between. In germline, CDR1 is SEHNR, CDR2 FQNEAQ (reference sequence).

The chain employs TRBV5-1 and TRBJ1-2, with TRBD1 identical over 12 bases. This CDR3 is built from 18 residues. Unmatched junction bases numbered 13, after V lost 4 bases and J lost 3 bases. CDR1 is SGHRS, CDR2 YFSETQ, per germline. The CDR3 protein is CASSTIPGQGAFDYGYTF. As DNA, the CDR3 is TGCGCCAGCAGCACGATCCCGGGACAGGGGGCGTTTGACTATGGCTACACCTTC. Full variable domain (rest looked up from reference TRBV5-1 and TRBJ1-2): KAGVTQTPRYLIKTRGQQVTLSCSPISGHRSVSWYQQTPGQGLQFLFEYFSETQRNKGNFPGRFSGRQFSNSRSEMNVSTLELGDSALYLCASSTIPGQGAFDYGYTFGSGTRLTVV.

This clone is a singleton in its sample. The V gene is TRBV19, the J gene TRBJ2-3; unclear D gene. The germline CDR1 and CDR2 sequences are LNHDA and SQIVND (reference sequence). CDR3 length equals 17 residues. V was clipped by 0 bases and J by 0 bases, with 13 bases between them. This chain's CDR3 is CASSIDSSRFSTDTQYF. CDR3 in DNA: TGTGCCAGTAGTATAGATTCGTCCCGGTTTAGCACAGATACGCAGTATTTT.